This TCR beta chain was retrieved from a study of human T cells and chemical hapten exposure. The wider study: Investigators sensitized approximately 2 cm by approximately 2 cm of upper inner arm skin with 2% DPC. Predominantly women, the patients had alopecia areata, totalis or universalis. General study points: Alopecia was present in the donors, so their immune response may differ from healthy people's.

Time point denoted: patch test 1, 2 weeks after DPC sensitization. The treatment: therapeutic diphenylcyclopropenone sensitization with weekly scalp DPC. Points on this clonotype: Its antigen is not identified. At one boundary the junction diverges from the germline segment, which might be a read error.

Authors' methods: From roughly 23,000 to 700,000 TCRs were found per sample, with a median of around 96,000. In TCRdb, the RACE reads were re-called with MiXCR into one record per CDR3 protein. Here the V and J calls rest on TCRdb's processing, not on the authors' analysis. The sample includes some 180,000 distinct CDR3 sequences, about 22% of them seen just once. The sequence came from a woman aged 45 to 65 with alopecia areata. Some clones in this sample may be carry-over from other donors' samples. The source was whole blood, collected in connection with sensitization to the hapten diphenylcyclopropenone (DPC).

DNA for the CDR3: TGCACCAGCAGCTTGGGAGAAGCGGGAGTTGAGGAGACCCAGTACTTC. This sequence encodes CTSSLGEAGVEETQYF. The genes are TRBV5-1 and TRBJ2-5; 8 positions match TRBD2. CDR1 SGHRS and CDR2 YFSETQ come from the germline V gene. The CDR3 length is 16 residues.